This paragraph reports one T cell receptor beta chain. These data originate in a study of blood T cell repertoires in COVID-19. Study details: Spain, Italy and the United States supplied samples that represented acute and convalescent COVID-19. T cells, B-cell-depleted T cells, or PBMCs supplied cDNA or gDNA.

Trimming left V 6 bases short and J 6 bases short, with 9 bases between. The CDR3 is 11 amino acids. Germline loops: CDR1 SQVTM, CDR2 ANQGSEA. Libraries were prepared by immunoSEQ multiplex PCR; TCRdb keeps only in-frame clonotypes and omits some of them. The data contain hundreds of thousands of clones, around four fifths of them singletons. Recruitment covered about 25 US areas and drew participants whose ages spanned about 18 to 100 years. Participant reports of clinical history set cohort assignment. This clonotype was obtained from a woman between 45 and 65 years old who had been exposed to COVID-19. The sequencing input was PBMCs or T cells enriched from blood (not recorded which). The rearrangement uses TRBV29-1 and TRBJ2-1, with D unclear. CDR3 nucleotides: TGCAGCGTCCTGGCCCCCAATGAGCAGTTCTTC. Translated, it gives CSVLAPNEQFF.